This TCR beta chain was recovered during a study of cytomegalovirus exposure and HLA in healthy donors. Profiled with immunoSEQ multiplex PCR; TCRdb holds only in-frame clones, not every one. The data contain roughly 300,000 clones, around 90% of them singletons. Germline CDR1 and CDR2: LGHNA and YNFKEQ. CDR3 length: 15 amino acids. Trimming cost V 1 base and J 0 bases; bases outside gene matches: 2. General study results and limits: In vitro confirmation showed three CMV-associated chains to be CMV antigen specific. There were 164 TCR beta chains listed as cytomegalovirus-associated. The tendency of first-cohort TCR clusters to co-occur in the 120 validation repertoires was identified by a subsequent analysis.

This clone showed up just once. The antigen remains undetermined. This receptor was obtained from a woman aged 25 to 39 in good health and CMV-seropositive. The material sequenced was PBMCs. This chain connects TRBV4-2 to TRBJ2-7; 8 bases are a match to TRBD2. For the CDR3, the DNA is TGTGCCAGCAGCCAAGGTAGCGGGGCCTCCTACGAGCAGTACTTC. This sequence encodes CASSQGSGASYEQYF.